This record concerns one T cell receptor beta chain sequence. With random hexamers, reverse transcription was performed on about 0.5 to 1 ug of RNA. An immunoSEQ multiplex PCR amplified TCR beta CDR3 over 54 Vbeta and 13 Jbeta. MiXCR was run by TCRdb on the immunoSEQ multiplex PCR reads, yielding one entry per CDR3 protein. The sample has about 190,000 distinct CDR3 sequences, over 90% seen once. This entry comes from a study of CD8 T cells in Susac syndrome. Study context: Patients with Susac syndrome were, at the time of blood collection, therapy-naive, maintained on corticosteroids, or maintained on intravenous immunoglobulin alone.

TEMRA cells were enriched by FACS, and CD4+ and CD8+ T cells were negatively isolated. Per the germline V gene, CDR1 is MGHRA and CDR2 is YSYEKL. The CDR3 loop spans 16 amino acids. Trimming pared 1 base from V and 2 bases from J, leaving 15 bases between. The V call is TRBV4-1, the J call TRBJ2-7; D unclear. Sequencing used CD8+ T cells from PBMCs. The sequence came from a human donor with Susac syndrome. CDR3 protein: CASSQALRTETYEQYF. CDR3 DNA sequence: TGCGCCAGCAGCCAAGCCCTAAGGACCGAGACCTACGAGCAGTACTTC.